This is a list of T cell receptor beta chains from one sample in a study of regulatory T cells in long-lasting Graves disease. TCRdb independently ran MiXCR on the multiplex PCR reads; one entry per CDR3 protein. The sample holds around 450,000 distinct CDR3 sequences, about 15% seen once. The same data also contributed to another study, on T cells in Graves' hyperthyroidism and ophthalmopathy.

Here the sequenced sample was peripheral blood mononuclear cells (PBMCs), taken at new diagnosis, from a patient treated with antithyroid drugs. Every receptor here comes from a woman aged 40 to 50 with Graves disease. Both conserved end residues are part of each CDR3. A D gene is named only where the DNA matches it firmly. Part of the rows lack a size; the others show once, few, many or a class for expanded clones.

v_call: TRBV14
clone_size: NA
j_call: TRBJ2-7
d_call: NA
cdr3_aa: CASSQASRSSYEQYF
cdr3_nt: TGTGCCAGCAGCCAAGCCAGCAGGAGCTCCTACGAGCAGTACTTC

v_call: TRBV19
clone_size: many
j_call: TRBJ1-2
d_call: TRBD1
cdr3_aa: CASSIRDSHLGYTF
cdr3_nt: TGTGCCAGTAGTATCCGGGACAGCCATTTGGGCTACACCTTC

v_call: TRBV7-2
clone_size: many
j_call: TRBJ1-1
d_call: NA
cdr3_aa: CASSLGGENTEAFF
cdr3_nt: TGTGCCAGCAGCTTAGGTGGAGAGAACACTGAAGCTTTCTTT

v_call: TRBV2
clone_size: once
j_call: TRBJ2-7
d_call: TRBD2
cdr3_aa: CASSEAGTSGFSYEQYF
cdr3_nt: TGTGCCAGCAGTGAAGCTGGGACTAGCGGGTTCTCCTACGAGCAGTACTTC

v_call: TRBV19
clone_size: many
j_call: TRBJ2-7
d_call: TRBD2
cdr3_aa: CASRSEREGPYEQYF
cdr3_nt: TGTGCCAGTAGGTCGGAACGGGAGGGCCCCTACGAGCAGTACTTC

v_call: TRBV12-3/TRBV12-4
clone_size: many
j_call: TRBJ1-2
d_call: TRBD1
cdr3_aa: CASSKPGQSALYGYTF
cdr3_nt: TGTGCCAGCAGTAAACCGGGACAGAGCGCATTATATGGCTACACCTTC

v_call: TRBV2
clone_size: NA
j_call: TRBJ2-1
d_call: NA
cdr3_aa: CASSEWGRSPYNEQFF
cdr3_nt: TGTGCCAGCAGTGAATGGGGCAGAAGTCCCTACAATGAGCAGTTCTTC

v_call: TRBV11-2
clone_size: many
j_call: TRBJ2-3
d_call: NA
cdr3_aa: CASSLVRAITYTQYF
cdr3_nt: TGTGCCAGCAGCTTAGTTCGGGCCATCACATATACGCAGTATTTT

v_call: TRBV7-2
clone_size: many
j_call: TRBJ2-1
d_call: NA
cdr3_aa: CASREAGSYNEQFF
cdr3_nt: TGTGCCAGCAGGGAGGCGGGCTCCTACAATGAGCAGTTCTTC

v_call: TRBV2
clone_size: many
j_call: TRBJ1-5
d_call: NA
cdr3_aa: CASSVLGDQPQHF
cdr3_nt: TGTGCCAGCAGTGTGCTAGGGGATCAGCCCCAGCATTTT

v_call: TRBV20-1
clone_size: many
j_call: TRBJ2-1
d_call: TRBD2
cdr3_aa: CSASIAGHYNEQFF
cdr3_nt: TGCAGTGCTTCCATAGCGGGACACTACAATGAGCAGTTCTTC

v_call: TRBV20-1
clone_size: NA
j_call: TRBJ1-6
d_call: NA
cdr3_aa: CSALASLSSYNSPLHF
cdr3_nt: TGCAGTGCTCTCGCCAGCCTGAGCTCCTATAATTCACCCCTCCACTTT

v_call: TRBV11-2
clone_size: many
j_call: TRBJ1-1
d_call: NA
cdr3_aa: CASSFRDLNTEAFF
cdr3_nt: TGTGCCAGCAGCTTCCGGGACTTGAACACTGAAGCTTTCTTT

v_call: TRBV7-2
clone_size: many
j_call: TRBJ2-1
d_call: TRBD2
cdr3_aa: CASSLDGGGRRQFF
cdr3_nt: TGTGCCAGCAGCTTAGACGGGGGGGGGCGACGGCAGTTCTTC

v_call: TRBV6-5
clone_size: NA
j_call: TRBJ2-7
d_call: NA
cdr3_aa: CASSYGSKKTYEQYF
cdr3_nt: TGTGCCAGCAGTTACGGCAGTAAAAAAACCTACGAGCAGTACTTC

v_call: TRBV19
clone_size: few
j_call: TRBJ1-5
d_call: NA
cdr3_aa: CASSITTGQGGNQPQHF
cdr3_nt: TGTGCCAGTAGTATAACGACTGGGCAGGGCGGCAATCAGCCCCAGCATTTT

v_call: TRBV3-1
clone_size: many
j_call: TRBJ2-2
d_call: TRBD2
cdr3_aa: CASSQLAGGGTGELFF
cdr3_nt: TGTGCCAGCAGCCAGCTAGCGGGAGGTGGCACCGGGGAGCTGTTTTTT

v_call: TRBV7-8
clone_size: few
j_call: TRBJ2-7
d_call: NA
cdr3_aa: CASSWVRGFAYEQYF
cdr3_nt: TGTGCCAGCAGCTGGGTAAGGGGTTTCGCCTACGAGCAGTACTTC

v_call: TRBV12-3/TRBV12-4
clone_size: many
j_call: TRBJ2-7
d_call: NA
cdr3_aa: CASSLGVVYEQYF
cdr3_nt: TGTGCCAGCAGTTTAGGGGTGGTCTACGAGCAGTACTTC

v_call: TRBV11-2
clone_size: NA
j_call: TRBJ2-7
d_call: TRBD1
cdr3_aa: CASSPSDRAYEQYF
cdr3_nt: TGTGCCAGCAGCCCTTCGGACAGGGCCTACGAGCAGTACTTC

v_call: TRBV20-1
clone_size: many
j_call: TRBJ2-7
d_call: TRBD2
cdr3_aa: CSARDPVVSSGTSGRALREQYF
cdr3_nt: TGCAGTGCTAGAGATCCGGTTGTCAGCTCCGGGACTAGCGGGAGGGCCTTGAGGGAGCAGTACTTC

v_call: TRBV11-3
clone_size: many
j_call: TRBJ2-1
d_call: NA
cdr3_aa: CASSLGRATNEQFF
cdr3_nt: TGTGCCAGCAGCTTAGGCAGGGCGACCAATGAGCAGTTCTTC

v_call: TRBV7-9
clone_size: few
j_call: TRBJ1-4
d_call: TRBD1
cdr3_aa: CASSPTGGSPRGEKLFF
cdr3_nt: TGTGCCAGCAGCCCGACAGGGGGCTCTCCCCGAGGAGAAAAACTGTTTTTT

v_call: TRBV6-5
clone_size: many
j_call: TRBJ2-1
d_call: NA
cdr3_aa: CASSYSDGSYSYNEQFF
cdr3_nt: TGTGCCAGCAGTTACTCGGATGGGAGCTACTCCTACAATGAGCAGTTCTTC

v_call: TRBV20-1
clone_size: few
j_call: TRBJ2-7
d_call: NA
cdr3_aa: CSAREAGKGIAYEQYF
cdr3_nt: TGCAGTGCTAGAGAGGCCGGGAAGGGAATCGCCTACGAGCAGTACTTC

v_call: TRBV27
clone_size: many
j_call: TRBJ2-3
d_call: TRBD2
cdr3_aa: CASSPGTSGSDTQYF
cdr3_nt: TGTGCCAGCAGTCCCGGGACTAGCGGGAGTGATACGCAGTATTTT

v_call: TRBV3-1
clone_size: NA
j_call: TRBJ2-7
d_call: NA
cdr3_aa: CAGSQDREGRVRREQYF
cdr3_nt: TGTGCCGGCAGCCAGGATCGAGAGGGCAGGGTACGGCGAGAGCAGTACTTC

v_call: TRBV28
clone_size: many
j_call: TRBJ1-1
d_call: NA
cdr3_aa: CASSSILMGNTEAFF
cdr3_nt: TGTGCCAGCAGTTCAATCCTTATGGGGAACACTGAAGCTTTCTTT

v_call: TRBV20-1
clone_size: many
j_call: TRBJ2-7
d_call: NA
cdr3_aa: CSARGDKRYSYEQYF
cdr3_nt: TGCAGTGCTAGAGGTGACAAGCGGTACTCCTACGAGCAGTACTTC

v_call: TRBV28
clone_size: many
j_call: TRBJ2-1
d_call: NA
cdr3_aa: CASSLLGQRYNEQFF
cdr3_nt: TGTGCCAGCAGTCTCCTTGGACAGCGATACAATGAGCAGTTCTTC

v_call: TRBV6-2/TRBV6-3
clone_size: many
j_call: TRBJ1-6
d_call: NA
cdr3_aa: CASSEWGELNSPLHF
cdr3_nt: TGTGCCAGCAGTGAATGGGGAGAGTTAAATTCACCCCTCCACTTT

v_call: TRBV11-3
clone_size: many
j_call: TRBJ1-6
d_call: NA
cdr3_aa: CASSLDQGSPLHF
cdr3_nt: TGTGCCAGCAGCTTAGATCAGGGGTCACCCCTCCACTTT

v_call: TRBV11-2
clone_size: many
j_call: TRBJ2-2
d_call: TRBD1
cdr3_aa: CASSNRGLGTGELFF
cdr3_nt: TGTGCCAGCAGCAACAGGGGGCTGGGAACCGGGGAGCTGTTTTTT

v_call: TRBV2
clone_size: NA
j_call: TRBJ1-6
d_call: NA
cdr3_aa: CASSYKQSSYNSPLHF
cdr3_nt: TGTGCCAGCAGCTATAAACAGAGCTCCTATAATTCACCCCTCCACTTT

v_call: TRBV11-3
clone_size: few
j_call: TRBJ2-1
d_call: TRBD2
cdr3_aa: CASSFRPWTSGRGEQFF
cdr3_nt: TGTGCCAGCAGCTTCAGGCCTTGGACTAGCGGGAGGGGCGAGCAGTTCTTC

v_call: TRBV5-6
clone_size: many
j_call: TRBJ2-3
d_call: NA
cdr3_aa: CASSVGPRAQYF
cdr3_nt: TGTGCCAGCAGCGTAGGACCCAGGGCGCAGTATTTT

v_call: TRBV28
clone_size: many
j_call: TRBJ1-1
d_call: NA
cdr3_aa: CASSSDLNTEAFF
cdr3_nt: TGTGCCAGCAGTTCCGACCTGAACACTGAAGCTTTCTTT

v_call: TRBV11-3
clone_size: many
j_call: TRBJ2-1
d_call: NA
cdr3_aa: CASSRGGDNEQFF
cdr3_nt: TGTGCCAGCAGCCGAGGTGGGGACAATGAGCAGTTCTTC

v_call: TRBV6-1
clone_size: many
j_call: TRBJ2-6
d_call: NA
cdr3_aa: CASRPTLSQESSGANVLTF
cdr3_nt: TGTGCCAGCAGGCCCACCCTGAGTCAAGAGAGCTCTGGGGCCAACGTCCTGACTTTC

v_call: TRBV6-2/TRBV6-3
clone_size: NA
j_call: TRBJ2-1
d_call: TRBD2
cdr3_aa: CASSELRLADSYNEQFF
cdr3_nt: TGTGCCAGCAGTGAACTGAGACTAGCGGACTCCTACAATGAGCAGTTCTTC

v_call: TRBV11-2
clone_size: many
j_call: TRBJ1-6
d_call: NA
cdr3_aa: CASSLRDAPLHF
cdr3_nt: TGTGCCAGCAGCTTAAGGGATGCCCCCCTCCACTTT

v_call: TRBV4-3
clone_size: NA
j_call: TRBJ2-1
d_call: TRBD2
cdr3_aa: CASSQGSGSGSYNEQFF
cdr3_nt: TGCGCCAGCAGCCAGGGCTCGGGTAGCGGGTCCTACAATGAGCAGTTCTTC

v_call: TRBV28
clone_size: many
j_call: TRBJ2-1
d_call: NA
cdr3_aa: CASSRLPGNEQFF
cdr3_nt: TGTGCCAGCAGTCGATTACCGGGCAATGAGCAGTTCTTC

v_call: TRBV27
clone_size: many
j_call: TRBJ1-6
d_call: NA
cdr3_aa: CASSTYNSPLHF
cdr3_nt: TGTGCCAGCAGTACCTATAATTCACCCCTCCACTTT

v_call: TRBV12-3/TRBV12-4
clone_size: many
j_call: TRBJ1-4
d_call: NA
cdr3_aa: CASSLRQDLGEKLFF
cdr3_nt: TGTGCCAGCAGTCTACGACAGGATTTGGGGGAAAAACTGTTTTTT

v_call: TRBV5-1
clone_size: many
j_call: TRBJ1-1
d_call: NA
cdr3_aa: CASSLGGDEAFF
cdr3_nt: TGCGCCAGCAGCCTAGGGGGGGACGAAGCTTTCTTT

v_call: TRBV2
clone_size: many
j_call: TRBJ1-6
d_call: NA
cdr3_aa: CASSPRGDYTSPLHF
cdr3_nt: TGTGCCAGCAGCCCCCGCGGGGATTATACTTCACCCCTCCACTTT

v_call: TRBV19
clone_size: many
j_call: TRBJ1-5
d_call: TRBD1
cdr3_aa: CASSISGGDQPQHF
cdr3_nt: TGTGCCAGCAGCATCTCAGGGGGAGATCAGCCCCAGCATTTT

v_call: TRBV24-1
clone_size: many
j_call: TRBJ2-1
d_call: TRBD2
cdr3_aa: CATSDVPGLAGGLYNEQFF
cdr3_nt: TGTGCCACCAGTGATGTCCCGGGACTAGCGGGAGGCCTCTACAATGAGCAGTTCTTC

v_call: TRBV11-2
clone_size: many
j_call: TRBJ2-3
d_call: NA
cdr3_aa: CASSLATRSEATDTQYF
cdr3_nt: TGTGCCAGCAGCTTAGCGACTAGAAGTGAGGCCACAGATACGCAGTATTTT

v_call: TRBV7-9
clone_size: many
j_call: TRBJ2-2
d_call: TRBD2
cdr3_aa: CASSLAGGFAGELFF
cdr3_nt: TGTGCCAGCAGCCTGGCGGGAGGTTTTGCCGGGGAGCTGTTTTTT

v_call: TRBV3-1
clone_size: many
j_call: TRBJ2-5
d_call: TRBD2
cdr3_aa: CASSQDKTGTSGVTRETQYF
cdr3_nt: TGTGCCAGCAGCCAAGATAAAACCGGGACTAGCGGAGTTACAAGAGAGACCCAGTACTTC

v_call: TRBV28
clone_size: NA
j_call: TRBJ2-7
d_call: NA
cdr3_aa: CASSLHKAYEQYF
cdr3_nt: TGTGCCAGCAGTCTACATAAGGCCTACGAGCAGTACTTC

v_call: TRBV4-2
clone_size: NA
j_call: TRBJ1-1
d_call: NA
cdr3_aa: CASSQDTYGTEAFF
cdr3_nt: TGTGCCAGCAGCCAAGATACTTACGGGACTGAAGCTTTCTTT

v_call: TRBV19
clone_size: NA
j_call: TRBJ2-3
d_call: NA
cdr3_aa: CASSIDLSSRLWREKRGDTQYF
cdr3_nt: TGTGCCAGTAGTATAGATCTATCGTCTAGATTGTGGCGGGAAAAACGTGGGGATACGCAGTATTTT

v_call: TRBV7-2
clone_size: many
j_call: TRBJ2-1
d_call: TRBD2
cdr3_aa: CASSLFAGVYNEQFF
cdr3_nt: TGTGCCAGCAGCCTCTTTGCGGGAGTCTACAATGAGCAGTTCTTC

v_call: TRBV4-3
clone_size: NA
j_call: TRBJ2-3
d_call: NA
cdr3_aa: CASSRSGMGTDTQYF
cdr3_nt: TGCGCCAGCAGCCGCTCAGGGATGGGCACAGATACGCAGTATTTT

v_call: TRBV5-5
clone_size: few
j_call: TRBJ2-1
d_call: NA
cdr3_aa: CASSLDPPLNEQFF
cdr3_nt: TGTGCCAGCAGCTTGGACCCCCCCCTCAATGAGCAGTTCTTC

v_call: TRBV20-1
clone_size: many
j_call: TRBJ1-2
d_call: NA
cdr3_aa: CSAGAEYYGYTF
cdr3_nt: TGCAGTGCCGGGGCGGAGTACTATGGCTACACCTTC

v_call: TRBV19
clone_size: NA
j_call: TRBJ2-1
d_call: TRBD2
cdr3_aa: CASTAPYGTSGRQIF
cdr3_nt: TGTGCCAGTACCGCCCCGTACGGGACTAGCGGGAGGCAAATCTTC